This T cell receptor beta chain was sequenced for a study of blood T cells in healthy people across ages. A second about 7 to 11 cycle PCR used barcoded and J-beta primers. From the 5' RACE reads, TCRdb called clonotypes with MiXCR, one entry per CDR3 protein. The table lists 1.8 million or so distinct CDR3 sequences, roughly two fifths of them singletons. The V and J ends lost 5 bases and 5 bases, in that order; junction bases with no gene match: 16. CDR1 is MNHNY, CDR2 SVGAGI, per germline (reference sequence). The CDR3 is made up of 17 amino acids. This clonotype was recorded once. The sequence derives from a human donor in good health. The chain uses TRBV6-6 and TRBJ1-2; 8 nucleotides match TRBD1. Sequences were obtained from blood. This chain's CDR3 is CASSPRAGGVALYGYTF. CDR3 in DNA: TGTGCCAGCAGTCCCAGGGCAGGGGGCGTTGCATTGTATGGCTACACCTTC.